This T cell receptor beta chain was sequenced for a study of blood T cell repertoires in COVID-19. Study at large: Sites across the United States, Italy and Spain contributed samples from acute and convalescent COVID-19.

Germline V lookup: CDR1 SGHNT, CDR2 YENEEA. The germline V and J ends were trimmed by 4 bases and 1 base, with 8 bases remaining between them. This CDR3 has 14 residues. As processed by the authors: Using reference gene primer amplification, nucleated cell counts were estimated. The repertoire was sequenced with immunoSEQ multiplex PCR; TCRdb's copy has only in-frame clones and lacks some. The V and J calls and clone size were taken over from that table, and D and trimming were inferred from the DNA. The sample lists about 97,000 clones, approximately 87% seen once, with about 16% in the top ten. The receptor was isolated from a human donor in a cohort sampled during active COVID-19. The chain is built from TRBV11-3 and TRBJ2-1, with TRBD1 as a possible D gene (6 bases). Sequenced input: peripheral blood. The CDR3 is CASSWGRSYNEQFF. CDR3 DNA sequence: TGTGCCAGCAGCTGGGGGCGGTCCTACAATGAGCAGTTCTTC.